The 12 T cell receptor beta chains reported below all come from one sample, sequenced in a study of blood T cell repertoires in COVID-19. Only in-frame clones appear in the TCRdb table, and some are missing; sequencing was by immunoSEQ multiplex PCR. The sample includes 330,000 or so clones, about 90% of them seen just once. Sequencing input: PBMCs or T cells enriched from blood (not recorded which). The receptors stem from a woman aged 25 to 39 who had been exposed to COVID-19.

The CDR3 protein is CASSPRARGGSPLHF. The CDR3, as DNA: TGTGCCAGCAGCCCTCGGGCCAGAGGAGGTTCACCCCTCCACTTT. J is TRBJ1-6 and V is TRBV11-3; the D is unclear. The CDR3 loop spans 15 amino acids. V was trimmed by 5 bases and J by 9 bases, leaving 17 bases between them. Germline V lookup: CDR1 SGHNT, CDR2 YENEEA.

The chain combines TRBV14 with TRBJ2-3; D is possibly TRBD2 (6 bases). Trimming took 5 bases from V and 3 from J, leaving 9 bases between them. Germline V gene sequence: CDR1 SGHDN, CDR2 FVKESK. The CDR3 contains 13 residues. CDR3 sequence reads: CASSSGRTDTQYF. The CDR3 bases are TGTGCCAGCAGCTCGGGGAGGACAGATACGCAGTATTTT.

The V and J genes are TRBV27 and TRBJ1-2; a possible D gene is TRBD1 (5 bases). From germline, CDR1 is MNHEY and CDR2 SMNVEV (reference sequence). The length of the CDR3 is 15 residues. Trimming shortened V by 4 bases and J by 6 bases, and 18 bases separated the two germline ends. DNA of the CDR3: TGTGCCAGCAGTTCCCAGCGGGACCCCACGGATGGCTACACCTTC. Translated, it gives CASSSQRDPTDGYTF.

The chain is built from TRBV28 and TRBJ1-2; no clear D gene. The CDR3 has 15 residues. Germline V lookup: CDR1 MDHEN, CDR2 SYDVKM. The ends were cut back, 5 bases at V and 3 bases at J, with 16 bases in the middle. The DNA of the CDR3 is TGTGCCAGCAGTCCACCTCAACAACCCTACTATGGCTACACCTTC. This gives the protein CASSPPQQPYYGYTF.

V and J are TRBV18 and TRBJ2-5; tentatively, D is TRBD2 (6 bases). Trimming removed 2 bases at V and 1 base at J, with 11 bases between. The CDR3 is made up of 15 amino acids. Germline V gene data show CDR1 as KGHSH and CDR2 as LQKENI. The CDR3 region is CASSPRGLPQETQYF. The CDR3 DNA reads TGTGCCAGCTCACCAAGGGGACTCCCCCAAGAGACCCAGTACTTC.

This clone was picked up one time. The chain recombines TRBV18 with TRBJ2-7; 7 bases match TRBD1. J was trimmed by 7 bases and V by 5 bases; bases with no gene match: 14. The CDR3 sequence is 15 residues long. Germline assignment: CDR1 KGHSH and CDR2 LQKENI. The CDR3 sequence: CASSFSEGALGEQYF. CDR3 coding DNA: TGTGCCAGCTCATTCTCTGAGGGGGCCCTGGGAGAGCAGTACTTC.

V is TRBV10-3 and J is TRBJ2-7; no clear D. Trimming took 6 bases from V and 1 from J, leaving 10 bases between them. The germline V gene has CDR1 ENHRY and CDR2 SYGVKD. The CDR3 sequence is 13 residues long. DNA of the CDR3: TGTGCCATCAGGAGAGAATCGTCCTACGAGCAGTACTTC. Translating gives CAIRRESSYEQYF.

The chain links TRBV11-2 to TRBJ1-4; 7 bases match TRBD1. Looked up from germline, CDR1 is SGHAT and CDR2 is FQNNGV. The CDR3 sequence is 15 residues long. With 5 bases clipped from V and 10 bases from J, the junction kept 13 bases outside the gene matches. CDR3 coding DNA: TGTGCCAGCAGCCCAGGGGACAGCTTATATGGAAAACTGTTTTTT. Protein product: CASSPGDSLYGKLFF.

This clone was recorded once. The chain uses TRBV19 and TRBJ2-7; D may be TRBD2 (5 bases). Germline V gene lookup returns CDR1 LNHDA and CDR2 SQIVND (reference sequence). The CDR3 is made up of 14 amino acids. Trimming removed 5 bases from V and 7 bases from J, with 18 bases in between. DNA for the CDR3: TGTGCCAGTAGTCCGACACGGGATTCGGGGGAGCAGTACTTC. This codes for CASSPTRDSGEQYF.

The chain links TRBV12-3 or TRBV12-4 to TRBJ2-4, with 11 bases identical to TRBD1. The CDR3 totals 12 residues. The V and J ends lost 4 bases and 15 bases, in that order; junction bases with no gene match: 5. The CDR3: CASSSGDRGRYF. CDR3 DNA: TGTGCCAGCAGTTCCGGGGACAGGGGGAGGTACTTC.

This rearrangement joins TRBV30 to TRBJ1-5; no reliable D call. Germline CDR1 reads GTSNPN; CDR2 reads SVGIG (reference sequence). Trimming took off 3 bases at V and 6 bases at J, with 15 bases between the two ends. The CDR3 runs 14 residues. The CDR3 DNA sequence: TGTGCCTGGAGGGGCTCCCAGGCCTCTCAGCCCCAGCATTTT. Translating it yields CAWRGSQASQPQHF.

The chain is built from TRBV19 and TRBJ1-5; 8 bases are shared with TRBD1. V shed 7 bases and J 3 bases; nucleotides not matched to a gene: 8. The CDR3 has 15 amino acids. Germline CDR1 and CDR2: LNHDA and SQIVND (reference sequence). In DNA, the CDR3 is TGTGCCAGTACCGCTATGGACAGGGACAATCAGCCCCAGCATTTT. It specifies CASTAMDRDNQPQHF.